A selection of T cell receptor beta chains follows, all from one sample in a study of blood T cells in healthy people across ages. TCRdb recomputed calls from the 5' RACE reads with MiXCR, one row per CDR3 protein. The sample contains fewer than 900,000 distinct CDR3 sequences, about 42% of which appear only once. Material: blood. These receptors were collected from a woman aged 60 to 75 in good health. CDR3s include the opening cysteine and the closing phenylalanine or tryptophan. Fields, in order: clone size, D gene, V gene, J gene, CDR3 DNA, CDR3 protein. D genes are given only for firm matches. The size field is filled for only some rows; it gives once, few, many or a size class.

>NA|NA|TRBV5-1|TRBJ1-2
TGCGCCAGCAGCTTGGGGTCAGGCCTCTCTGGCTACACCTTC
CASSLGSGLSGYTF
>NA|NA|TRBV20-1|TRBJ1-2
TGCAGTGCTAGAGGTCAGACGGTCTCCGGCTACACCTTC
CSARGQTVSGYTF
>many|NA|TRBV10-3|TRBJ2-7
TGTGCCATCAGAACAGGCATGTCCTCCTACGAGCAGTACTTC
CAIRTGMSSYEQYF
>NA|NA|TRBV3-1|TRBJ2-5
TGTGCCAGCAGCCCCATGTGGGCGAGTTTCCAAGAGACCCAGTACTTC
CASSPMWASFQETQYF
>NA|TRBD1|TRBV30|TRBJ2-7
TGTGCCTGGAGTATCGGACAGGGGATTATTCGTGACGAGCAGTACTTC
CAWSIGQGIIRDEQYF
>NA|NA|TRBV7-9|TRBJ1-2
TGTGCCAGCAGTCATCAGCGAGGCCAAGGGATTGGCTACACCTTC
CASSHQRGQGIGYTF
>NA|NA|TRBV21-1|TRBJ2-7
TGTGCCAGCAGCAAAATGGCTTTCTACGAGCAGTACTTC
CASSKMAFYEQYF
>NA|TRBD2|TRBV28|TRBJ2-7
TGTGCCAGCATCCCCAGCGGGAGCTTGTACGAGCAGTACTTC
CASIPSGSLYEQYF
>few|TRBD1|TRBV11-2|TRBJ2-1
TGTGCCAGCAGCTTGAACAGGGGCGGGAATGAGCAGTTCTTC
CASSLNRGGNEQFF
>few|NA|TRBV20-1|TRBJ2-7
TGCAGTGTTGCCCTCGCCTTCTACGAGCAGTACTTC
CSVALAFYEQYF
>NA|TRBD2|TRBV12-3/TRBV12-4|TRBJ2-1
TGTGCCAGCAGGAGACTAGCGGGGGGGATATATAATGAGCAGTTCTTC
CASRRLAGGIYNEQFF
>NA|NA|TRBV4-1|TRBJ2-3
TGCGCCAGCAGCCAAGGAGGGTCAGGTTACACAGATACGCAGTATTTT
CASSQGGSGYTDTQYF
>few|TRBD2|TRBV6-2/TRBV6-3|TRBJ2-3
TGTGCCAGCGGTGCACCGGCGGGAGGGACAGATACGCAGTATTTT
CASGAPAGGTDTQYF
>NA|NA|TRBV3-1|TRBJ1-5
TGTGCCAGCAGCCAAGATGTTTGGGGCAATCAGCCCCAGCATTTT
CASSQDVWGNQPQHF
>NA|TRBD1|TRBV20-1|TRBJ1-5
TGCAGTGCTTCACCTGCGGGACAGAGCAATCAGCCCCAGCATTTT
CSASPAGQSNQPQHF
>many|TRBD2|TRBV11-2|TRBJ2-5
TGTGCCAGCAGCTTAAGGTTGTTAGCGGGAGATGATGGTCAAGAGACCCAGTACTTC
CASSLRLLAGDDGQETQYF
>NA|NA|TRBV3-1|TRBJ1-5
TGTGCCAGCAGCCAAGGGGGGTATAGCAATCAGCCCCAGCATTTT
CASSQGGYSNQPQHF
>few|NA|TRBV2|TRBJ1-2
TGTGCCAGCAGTGAAGCCCACAGTACCGGCGGCTACACCTTC
CASSEAHSTGGYTF
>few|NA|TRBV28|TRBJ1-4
TGTGCCACCTCGGGGGGGAATGAAAAACTGTTTTTT
CATSGGNEKLFF
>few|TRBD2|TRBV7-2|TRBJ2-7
TGTGCCAGCAGCCGCAGGACTAGCGGGATAGGCTCCTACGAGCAGTACTTC
CASSRRTSGIGSYEQYF
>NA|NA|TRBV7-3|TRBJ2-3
TGTGCCAGCAGCTTAAGTAGTGGGGCCGGGGCAGATACGCAGTATTTT
CASSLSSGAGADTQYF
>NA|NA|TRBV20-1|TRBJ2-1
TGCAGTGCTAGTCTGGGGGGCTACAATGAGCAGTTCTTC
CSASLGGYNEQFF